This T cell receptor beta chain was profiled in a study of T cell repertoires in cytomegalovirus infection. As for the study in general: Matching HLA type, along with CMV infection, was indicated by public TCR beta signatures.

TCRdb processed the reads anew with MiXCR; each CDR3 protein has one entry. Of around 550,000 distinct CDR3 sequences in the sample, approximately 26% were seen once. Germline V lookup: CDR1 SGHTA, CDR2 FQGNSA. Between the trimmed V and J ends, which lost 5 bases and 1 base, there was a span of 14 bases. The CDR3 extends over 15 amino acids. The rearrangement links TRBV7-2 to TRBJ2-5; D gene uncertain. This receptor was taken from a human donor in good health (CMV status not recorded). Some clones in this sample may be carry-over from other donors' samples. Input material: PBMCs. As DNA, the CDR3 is TGTGCCAGCAGCCCCCAAAAGGCGATCCAAGAGACCCAGTACTTC. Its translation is CASSPQKAIQETQYF.